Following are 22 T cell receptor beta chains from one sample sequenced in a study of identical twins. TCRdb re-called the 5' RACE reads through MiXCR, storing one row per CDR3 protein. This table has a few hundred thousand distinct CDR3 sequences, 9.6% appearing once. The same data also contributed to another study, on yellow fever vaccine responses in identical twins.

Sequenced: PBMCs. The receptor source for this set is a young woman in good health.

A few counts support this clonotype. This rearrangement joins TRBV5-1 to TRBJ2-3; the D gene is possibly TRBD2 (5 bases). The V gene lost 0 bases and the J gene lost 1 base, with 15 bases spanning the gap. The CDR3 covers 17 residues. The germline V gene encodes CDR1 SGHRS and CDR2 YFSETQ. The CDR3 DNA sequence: TGCGCCAGCAGCTTGGTTCCCATCCCGCGGGGCACAGATACGCAGTATTTT. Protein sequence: CASSLVPIPRGTDTQYF.

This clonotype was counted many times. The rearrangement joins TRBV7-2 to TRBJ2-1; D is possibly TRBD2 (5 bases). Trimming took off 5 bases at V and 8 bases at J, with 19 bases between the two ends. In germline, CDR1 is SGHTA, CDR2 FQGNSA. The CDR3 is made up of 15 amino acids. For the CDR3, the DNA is TGTGCCAGCAGCCCGAATGGAGGATTAGATTATGAGCAGTTCTTC. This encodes CASSPNGGLDYEQFF. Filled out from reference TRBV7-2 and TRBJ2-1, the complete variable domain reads GAGVSQSPSNKVTEKGKDVELRCDPISGHTALYWYRQSLGQGLEFLIYFQGNSAPDKSGLPSDRFSAERTGGSVSTLTIQRTQQEDSAVYLCASSPNGGLDYEQFFGPGTRLTVL.

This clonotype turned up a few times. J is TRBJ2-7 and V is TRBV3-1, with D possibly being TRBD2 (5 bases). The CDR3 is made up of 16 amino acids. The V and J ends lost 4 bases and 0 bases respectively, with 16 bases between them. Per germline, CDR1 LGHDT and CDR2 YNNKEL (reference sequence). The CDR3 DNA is TGTGCCAGCAGCCCTTTTGAGGGCGGTTTCTCCTACGAGCAGTACTTC. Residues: CASSPFEGGFSYEQYF.

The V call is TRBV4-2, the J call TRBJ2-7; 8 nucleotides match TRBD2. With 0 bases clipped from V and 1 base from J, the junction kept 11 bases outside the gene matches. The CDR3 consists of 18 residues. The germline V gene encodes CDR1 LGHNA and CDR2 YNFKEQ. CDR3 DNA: TGTGCCAGCAGCCAAGATCCCGGGGGTAGCGGGGCATCCTACGAGCAGTACTTC. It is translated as CASSQDPGGSGASYEQYF.

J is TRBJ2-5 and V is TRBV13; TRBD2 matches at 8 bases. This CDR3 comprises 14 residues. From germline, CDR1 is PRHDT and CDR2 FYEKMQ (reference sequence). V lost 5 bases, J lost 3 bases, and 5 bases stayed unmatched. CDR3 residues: CASSNPTSEETQYF. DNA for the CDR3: TGTGCCAGCAGCAACCCGACTAGCGAAGAGACCCAGTACTTC.

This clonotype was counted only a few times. The CDR3: CSARDPQGRRNTQYF. Here the CDR3 DNA reads TGCAGTGCTAGAGATCCCCAAGGACGCCGGAATACGCAGTATTTT. The rearrangement links TRBV20-1 to TRBJ2-3; D is unclear. The CDR3 is 15 amino acids. The ends were cut back, 0 bases at V and 7 bases at J, with 17 bases in the middle. The V gene's germline CDR1 is DFQATT and CDR2 SNEGSKA (reference sequence).

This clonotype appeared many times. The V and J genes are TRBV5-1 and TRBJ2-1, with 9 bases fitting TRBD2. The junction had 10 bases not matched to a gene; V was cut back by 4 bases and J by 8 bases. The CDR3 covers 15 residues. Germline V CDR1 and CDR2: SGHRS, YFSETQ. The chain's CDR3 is CASSRAGGGEDEQFF. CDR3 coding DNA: TGCGCCAGCAGCCGAGCGGGAGGCGGAGAAGATGAGCAGTTCTTC.

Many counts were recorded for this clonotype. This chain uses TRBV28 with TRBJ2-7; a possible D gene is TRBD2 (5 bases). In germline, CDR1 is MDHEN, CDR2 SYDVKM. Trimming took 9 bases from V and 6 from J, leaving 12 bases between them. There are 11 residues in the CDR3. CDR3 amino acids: CASSAGVEQYF. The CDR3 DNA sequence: TGTGCCAGTTCCGCCGGGGTCGAGCAGTACTTC.

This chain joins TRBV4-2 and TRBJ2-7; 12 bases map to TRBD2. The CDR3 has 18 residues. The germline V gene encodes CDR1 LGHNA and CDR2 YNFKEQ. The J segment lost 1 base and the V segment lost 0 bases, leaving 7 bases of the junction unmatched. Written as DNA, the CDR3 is TGTGCCAGCAGCCAAGAGTTGGCAGGACTAGCGGGATCCTACGAGCAGTACTTC. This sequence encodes CASSQELAGLAGSYEQYF.

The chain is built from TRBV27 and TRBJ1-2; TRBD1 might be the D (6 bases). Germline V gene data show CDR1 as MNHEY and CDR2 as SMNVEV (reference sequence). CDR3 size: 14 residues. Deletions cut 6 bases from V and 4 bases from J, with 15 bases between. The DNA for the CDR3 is TGTGCCAGCAGCCTCAGGGGAGAGGTCTATGGCTACACCTTC. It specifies CASSLRGEVYGYTF.

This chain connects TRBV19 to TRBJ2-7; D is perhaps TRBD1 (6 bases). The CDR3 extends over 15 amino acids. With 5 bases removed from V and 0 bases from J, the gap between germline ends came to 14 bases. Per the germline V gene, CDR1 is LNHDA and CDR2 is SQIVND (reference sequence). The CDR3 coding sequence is TGTGCCAGTAGTCCAACAGGGTCAATCTCCTACGAGCAGTACTTC. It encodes CASSPTGSISYEQYF.

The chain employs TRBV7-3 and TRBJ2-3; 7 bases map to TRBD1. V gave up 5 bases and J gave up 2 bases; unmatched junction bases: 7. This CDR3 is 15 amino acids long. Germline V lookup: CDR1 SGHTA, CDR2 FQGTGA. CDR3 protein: CASSPRDRLTDTQYF. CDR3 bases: TGTGCCAGCAGCCCAAGGGACAGACTCACAGATACGCAGTATTTT. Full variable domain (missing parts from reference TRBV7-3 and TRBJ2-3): GAGVSQTPSNKVTEKGKYVELRCDPISGHTALYWYRQSLGQGPEFLIYFQGTGAADDSGLPNDRFFAVRPEGSVSTLKIQRTERGDSAVYLCASSPRDRLTDTQYFGPGTRLTVL.

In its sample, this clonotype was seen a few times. The CDR3 is CASSQGRRRQYF. The CDR3, as DNA: TGTGCCAGCAGCCAAGGGAGGCGGAGGCAGTACTTC. V and J are TRBV14 and TRBJ2-7; possibly TRBD2 for D (5 bases). CDR1 and CDR2 (germline): SGHDN, FVKESK. The CDR3 sequence is 12 residues long. V was clipped by 1 base and J by 9 bases, with 10 bases between them.

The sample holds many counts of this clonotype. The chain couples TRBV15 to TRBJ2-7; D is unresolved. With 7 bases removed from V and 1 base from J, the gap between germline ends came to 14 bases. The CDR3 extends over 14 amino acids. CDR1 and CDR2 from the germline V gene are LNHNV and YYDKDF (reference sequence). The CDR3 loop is CATKDPPRSYEQYF. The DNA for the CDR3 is TGTGCCACCAAGGACCCGCCGCGTTCCTACGAGCAGTACTTC. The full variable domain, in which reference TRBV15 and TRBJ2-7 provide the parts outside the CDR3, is DAMVIQNPRYQVTQFGKPVTLSCSQTLNHNVMYWYQQKSSQAPKLLFHYYDKDFNNEADTPDNFQSRRPNTSFCFLDIRSPGLGDTAMYLCATKDPPRSYEQYFGPGTRLTVT.

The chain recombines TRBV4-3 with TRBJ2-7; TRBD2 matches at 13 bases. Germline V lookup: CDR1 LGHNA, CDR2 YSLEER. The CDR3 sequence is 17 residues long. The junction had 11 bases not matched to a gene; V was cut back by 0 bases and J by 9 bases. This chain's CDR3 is CASSQEFDGTSGMTQYF. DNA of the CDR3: TGCGCCAGCAGCCAAGAATTTGATGGGACTAGCGGGATGACGCAGTACTTC.

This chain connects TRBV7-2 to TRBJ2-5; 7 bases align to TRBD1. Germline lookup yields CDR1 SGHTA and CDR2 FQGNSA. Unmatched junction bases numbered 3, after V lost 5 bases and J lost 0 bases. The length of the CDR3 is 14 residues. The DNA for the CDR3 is TGTGCCAGCAGCCGGGACAGTTACCAAGAGACCCAGTACTTC. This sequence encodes CASSRDSYQETQYF.

In nucleotides, the CDR3 is TGCAGCGTTGACCCGGGGATTGAGCAGTTCTTC. This translates into CSVDPGIEQFF. The chain recombines TRBV29-1 with TRBJ2-1; a possible D gene is TRBD2 (5 bases). The V end lost 3 bases, the J end lost 9 bases, and 9 bases lay between the germline ends. There are 11 residues in the CDR3. Germline CDR1 reads SQVTM; CDR2 reads ANQGSEA.

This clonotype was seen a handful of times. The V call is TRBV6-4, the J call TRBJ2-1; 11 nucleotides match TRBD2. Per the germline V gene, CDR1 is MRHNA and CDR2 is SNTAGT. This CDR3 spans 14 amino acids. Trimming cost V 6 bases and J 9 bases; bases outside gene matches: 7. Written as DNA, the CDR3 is TGTGCCAGCAGAAATCTAGCGGGAGGAGGTGAGCAGTTCTTC. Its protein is CASRNLAGGGEQFF.

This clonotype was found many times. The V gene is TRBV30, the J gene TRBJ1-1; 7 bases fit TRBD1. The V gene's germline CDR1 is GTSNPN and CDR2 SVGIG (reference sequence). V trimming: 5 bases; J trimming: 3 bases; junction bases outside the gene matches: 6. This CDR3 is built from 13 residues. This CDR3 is CAWGRDSYTEAFF. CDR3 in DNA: TGTGCCTGGGGCCGGGACAGTTACACTGAAGCTTTCTTT.

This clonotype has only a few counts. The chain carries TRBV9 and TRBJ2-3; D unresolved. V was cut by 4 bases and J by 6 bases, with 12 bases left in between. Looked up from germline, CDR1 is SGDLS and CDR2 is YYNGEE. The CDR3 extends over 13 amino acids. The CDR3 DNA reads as TGTGCCAGCAGCCCCCTGGTGCCCGATACGCAGTATTTT. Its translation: CASSPLVPDTQYF.

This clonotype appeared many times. The CDR3 coding sequence is TGTGCCAGCAGCTTAACTGTGGACAGGACCTACGAGCAGTACTTC. It codes for CASSLTVDRTYEQYF. J is TRBJ2-7 and V is TRBV7-6, with 7 bases that match TRBD1. The CDR3 has 15 amino acids. CDR1 is SGHVS, CDR2 FNYEAQ, per germline. V was pared by 2 bases and J by 2 bases, with 6 bases of the junction left unmatched. Using reference TRBV7-6 and TRBJ2-7 for the parts outside the CDR3, the full variable domain is GAGVSQSPRYKVTKRGQDVALRCDPISGHVSLYWYRQALGQGPEFLTYFNYEAQQDKSGLPNDRFSAERPEGSISTLTIQRTEQRDSAMYRCASSLTVDRTYEQYFGPGTRLTVT.

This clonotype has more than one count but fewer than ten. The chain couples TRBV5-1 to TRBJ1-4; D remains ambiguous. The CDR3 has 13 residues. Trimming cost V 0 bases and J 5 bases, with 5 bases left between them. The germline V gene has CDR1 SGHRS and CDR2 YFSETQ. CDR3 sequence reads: CASSLAQNEKLFF. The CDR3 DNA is TGCGCCAGCAGCTTGGCACAGAATGAAAAACTGTTTTTT.